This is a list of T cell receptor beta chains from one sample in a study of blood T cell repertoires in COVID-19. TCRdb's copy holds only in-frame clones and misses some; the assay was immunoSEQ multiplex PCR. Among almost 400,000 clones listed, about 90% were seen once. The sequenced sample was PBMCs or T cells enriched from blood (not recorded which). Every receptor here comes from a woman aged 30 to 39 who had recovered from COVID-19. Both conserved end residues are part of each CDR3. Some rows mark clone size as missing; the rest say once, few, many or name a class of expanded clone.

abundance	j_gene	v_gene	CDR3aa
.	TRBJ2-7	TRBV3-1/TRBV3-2	CASSQYYEQYF
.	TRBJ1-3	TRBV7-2	CASSRDSLSGNTIYF
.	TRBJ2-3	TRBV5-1	CASSGGGAGDTDTQYF
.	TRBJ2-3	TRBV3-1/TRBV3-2	CASSQVGWGTDTQYF
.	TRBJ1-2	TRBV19	CASNRDFGNGYTF
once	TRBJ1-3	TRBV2	CASSESGTAGNTIYF
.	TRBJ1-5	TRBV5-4	CASSDGGNQPQHF
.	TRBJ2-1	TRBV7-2	CASSLPGQGHNEQFF
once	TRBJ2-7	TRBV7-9	CASSRTGLYYEQYF
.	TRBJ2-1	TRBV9	CASSVPGQGDAGEQFF
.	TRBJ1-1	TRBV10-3	CAISTGGIGTEAFF
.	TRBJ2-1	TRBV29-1	CSVFSGESYNEQFF
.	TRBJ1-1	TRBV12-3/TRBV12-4	CASSPGTETEAFF
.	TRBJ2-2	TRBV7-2	CASSSPILSGELFF
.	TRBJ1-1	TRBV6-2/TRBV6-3	CASSYNSGGLEAFF
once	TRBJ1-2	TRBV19	CASKFGGTNYGYTF